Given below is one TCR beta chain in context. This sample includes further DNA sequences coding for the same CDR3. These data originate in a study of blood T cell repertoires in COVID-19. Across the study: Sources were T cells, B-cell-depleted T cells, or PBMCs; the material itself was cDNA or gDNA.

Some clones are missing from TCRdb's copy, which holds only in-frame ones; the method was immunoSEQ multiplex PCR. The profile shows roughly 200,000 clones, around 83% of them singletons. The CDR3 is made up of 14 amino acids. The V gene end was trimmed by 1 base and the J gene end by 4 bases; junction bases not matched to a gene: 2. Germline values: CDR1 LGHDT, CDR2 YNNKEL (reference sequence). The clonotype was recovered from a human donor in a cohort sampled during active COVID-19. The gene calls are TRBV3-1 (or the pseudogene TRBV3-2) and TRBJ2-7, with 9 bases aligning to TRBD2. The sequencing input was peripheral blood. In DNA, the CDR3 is TGTGCCAGCAGCCAAGGAGCGGGAGGTTACGAGCAGTACTTC. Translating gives CASSQGAGGYEQYF.